These T cell receptor beta chains were read from a single sample in a study of T cell responses to AZD1222 COVID-19 vaccine. The method was immunoSEQ multiplex PCR; TCRdb's version includes in-frame clones alone and lacks a portion of them. The sample shows around 120,000 clones, roughly nine tenths of them seen only once. The sample here was peripheral blood, taken on day 0 of AZD1222 vaccination. All receptors derive from an adult in good health. Both conserved end residues are part of each CDR3. Expanded clones get a size class; other rows say once, few or many, or leave the size out.

14 TRBJ2-3 - TRBV29-1 CSVAAGVAADTQYF
15 TRBJ1-3 - TRBV6-6 CASSPRGTSGNTIYF
13 TRBJ1-1 few TRBV2 CASSELPNTEAFF
16 TRBJ1-5 - TRBV19 CASSPPTDYSNQPQHF
17 TRBJ2-1 - TRBV18 CASSQGGRQGTYNEQFF
13 TRBJ2-1 - TRBV24-1 CATSDLPANEQFF
11 TRBJ2-7 - TRBV30 CAWSVRDTHYF
12 TRBJ2-3 - TRBV5-5 CASSFGRDTQYF
18 TRBJ1-3 - TRBV4-1 CASSQDPPGGFVGNTIYF
15 TRBJ2-7 - TRBV4-2 CASSQDPGRTPEQYF
15 TRBJ2-3 - TRBV5-8 CASSLARRDTDTQYF